This T cell receptor (beta chain) appears in the sequencing data of a study of blood T cell repertoires in COVID-19. Study-wide context: The analysed material was cDNA or gDNA that came from T cells, B-cell-depleted T cells, or PBMCs.

Original analysis: Amplification from reference gene primers served as the basis for estimated nucleated cell counts. Data came from immunoSEQ multiplex PCR; TCRdb stores just in-frame clones and leaves some out. The V and J calls and the clone size are those of that table, but D and trimming were determined from the DNA. The sample yields 85,000 to 120,000 clones, 84% seen once. Germline CDR1 and CDR2: SGHAT and FQNNGV. The CDR3 loop spans 13 amino acids. With 5 bases removed from V and 3 bases from J, the gap between germline ends came to 8 bases. Sequencing was carried out using peripheral blood. The chain carries TRBV11-2 and TRBJ1-3, with no clear D. The receptor was derived from an older woman with acute or convalescent COVID-19. As DNA, the CDR3 is TGTGCCAGCAGCCCAGAGGGTGGAAACACCATATATTTT. Encoded protein: CASSPEGGNTIYF.